The 3 T cell receptor beta chains listed next were all sequenced from one sample in a study of beta chain features in type 1 diabetes. Sequenced material consisted of expressed TCRB transcripts (all of the isolated RNA was reverse transcribed). Method: immunoSEQ multiplex PCR; TCRdb's copy keeps in-frame clones and lacks some. The sample consists of fewer than 900,000 clones, about 17% of them appearing once. Source material: naive CD4+ T cells from blood. The source of these receptors is a woman younger than 35 in good health.

The CDR3 DNA reads TGTGCCAGCAGTTTTGTGGAGGATCAGCCCCAGCATTTT. Protein sequence: CASSFVEDQPQHF. This chain connects TRBV28 to TRBJ1-5, with unresolved D. Germline V gives CDR1 MDHEN, CDR2 SYDVKM. V shed 3 bases and J shed 5 bases, with 8 bases lying between them. This CDR3 region has 13 residues. The full variable domain, its missing parts supplied by reference TRBV28 and TRBJ1-5, is DVKVTQSSRYLVKRTGEKVFLECVQDMDHENMFWYRQDPGLGLRLIYFSYDVKMKEKGDIPEGYSVSREKKERFSLILESASTNQTSMYLCASSFVEDQPQHFGDGTRLSIL.

On this clone: The sample carries other DNA sequences with the same CDR3. The J gene is TRBJ1-1, the V gene TRBV18, with D unclear. The CDR3 length is 13 residues. The V end was cut by 6 bases, the J end by 1 base, with 9 bases between. Germline V gene sequence: CDR1 KGHSH, CDR2 LQKENI. CDR3 in amino acids: CASSTTENTEAFF. CDR3 coding DNA: TGTGCCAGCTCGACGACCGAGAACACTGAAGCTTTCTTT.

The table lists this clone with a count of one. The junction does not match germline at one end; this may be a read error. The same CDR3 also results from other DNA sequences found in this sample. The chain links TRBV7-2 to TRBJ2-5; D uncertain. Looked up from germline, CDR1 is SGHTA and CDR2 is FQGNSA. The CDR3 consists of 14 residues. The CDR3 reads CASSLGANQETQYF. CDR3 in DNA: TGTGCCAGCAGCTTAGGGGCGAATCAAGAGACTCAGTACTTC. Using reference TRBV7-2 and TRBJ2-5 for the parts outside the CDR3, the full variable domain is GAGVSQSPSNKVTEKGKDVELRCDPISGHTALYWYRQSLGQGLEFLIYFQGNSAPDKSGLPSDRFSAERTGGSVSTLTIQRTQQEDSAVYLCASSLGANQETQYFGPGTRLLVL.